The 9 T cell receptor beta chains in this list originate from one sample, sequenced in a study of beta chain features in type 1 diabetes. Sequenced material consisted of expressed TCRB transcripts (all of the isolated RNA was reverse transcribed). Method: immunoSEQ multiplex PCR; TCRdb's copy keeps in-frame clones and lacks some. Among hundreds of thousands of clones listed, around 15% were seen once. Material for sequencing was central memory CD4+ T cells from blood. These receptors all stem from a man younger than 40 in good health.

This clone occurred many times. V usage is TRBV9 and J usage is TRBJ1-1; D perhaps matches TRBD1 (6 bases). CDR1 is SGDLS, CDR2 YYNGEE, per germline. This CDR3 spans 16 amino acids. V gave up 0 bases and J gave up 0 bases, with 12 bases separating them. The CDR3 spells CASSVASGGMNTEAFF. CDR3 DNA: TGTGCCAGCAGCGTAGCCTCGGGGGGCATGAACACTGAAGCTTTCTTT.

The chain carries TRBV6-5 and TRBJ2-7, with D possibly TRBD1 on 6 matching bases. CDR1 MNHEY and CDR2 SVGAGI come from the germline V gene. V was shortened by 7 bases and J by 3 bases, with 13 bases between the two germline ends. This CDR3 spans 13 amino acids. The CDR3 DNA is TGTGCCAGCACCTCGGGACACCGCTACGAGCAGTACGTC. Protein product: CASTSGHRYEQYV.

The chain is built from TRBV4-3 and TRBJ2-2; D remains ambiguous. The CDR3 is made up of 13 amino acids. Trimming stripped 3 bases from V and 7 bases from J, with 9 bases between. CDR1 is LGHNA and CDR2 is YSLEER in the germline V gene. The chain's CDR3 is CASSQLGGGELFF. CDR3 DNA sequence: TGCGCCAGCAGCCAGCTAGGTGGCGGGGAGCTGTTTTTT.

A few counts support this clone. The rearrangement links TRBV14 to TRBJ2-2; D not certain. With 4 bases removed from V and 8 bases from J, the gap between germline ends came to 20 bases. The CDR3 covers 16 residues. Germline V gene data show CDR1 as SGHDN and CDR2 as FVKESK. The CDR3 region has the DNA TGTGCCAGCAGCCCCCGGGCCTCCAACCGGCCAGGGGAGCTGTTTTTT. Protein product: CASSPRASNRPGELFF.

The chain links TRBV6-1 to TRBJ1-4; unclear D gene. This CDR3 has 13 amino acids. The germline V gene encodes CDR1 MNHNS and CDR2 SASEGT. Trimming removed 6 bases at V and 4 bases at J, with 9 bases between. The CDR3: CASRIGRNEKLFF. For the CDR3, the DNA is TGTGCCAGCAGGATTGGACGTAATGAAAAACTGTTTTTT.

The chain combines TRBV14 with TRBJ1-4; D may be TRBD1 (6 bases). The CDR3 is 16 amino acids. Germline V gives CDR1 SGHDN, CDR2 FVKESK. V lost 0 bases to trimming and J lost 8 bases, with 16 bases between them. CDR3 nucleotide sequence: TGTGCCAGCAGCCAAGATTCCTCCAGGGGCAGAGAAAAACTGTTTTTT. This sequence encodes CASSQDSSRGREKLFF.

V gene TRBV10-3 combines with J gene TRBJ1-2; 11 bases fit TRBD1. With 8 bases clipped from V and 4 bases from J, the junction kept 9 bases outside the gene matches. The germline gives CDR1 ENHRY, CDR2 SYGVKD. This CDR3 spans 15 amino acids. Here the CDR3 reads CAIWGQGVDSYGYTF. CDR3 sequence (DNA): TGTGCCATCTGGGGACAGGGGGTAGACAGCTATGGCTACACCTTC.

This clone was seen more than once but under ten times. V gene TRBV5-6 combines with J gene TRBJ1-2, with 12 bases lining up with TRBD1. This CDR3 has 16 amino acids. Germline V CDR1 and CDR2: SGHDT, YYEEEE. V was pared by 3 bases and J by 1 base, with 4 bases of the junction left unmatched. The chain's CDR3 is CASSSGTGGNNYGYTF. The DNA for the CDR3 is TGTGCCAGCAGCTCTGGGACAGGGGGCAATAACTATGGCTACACCTTC.

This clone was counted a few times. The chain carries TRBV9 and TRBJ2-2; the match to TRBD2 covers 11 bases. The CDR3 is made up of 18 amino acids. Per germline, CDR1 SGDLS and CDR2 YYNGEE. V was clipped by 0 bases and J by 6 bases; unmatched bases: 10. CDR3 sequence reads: CASSVVNALAGGAGELFF. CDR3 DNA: TGTGCCAGCAGCGTAGTGAACGCCTTAGCGGGAGGGGCCGGGGAGCTGTTTTTT.